This T cell receptor beta chain appears in the sequencing data of a study of Graves' ophthalmopathy and Graves' hyperthyroidism. Background on the study: Blood was drawn at initial diagnosis, before any treatment.

PBMCs were obtained from about 9.5 ml of fresh peripheral blood. Transcripts of RNA were the source for amplifying TCR beta CDR3 regions. The authors performed first-round RT-PCR with HTBI primers and then a second-round multiplex PCR. TCRdb reprocessed the multiplex PCR reads via MiXCR and lists one record per CDR3 protein. The sample consists of 400,000 to 450,000 distinct CDR3 sequences, under 25% of them appearing once. This clonotype was recorded at least ten times. Its specificity is not known. CDR1 is SGHAT, CDR2 FQNNGV, per germline. The V and J ends lost 3 bases and 7 bases, in that order; junction bases with no gene match: 6. The CDR3 spans 13 residues. General study results and limits: Progression of ophthalmopathy was predicted by the model with roughly 68% sensitivity and just over 72% specificity. Most thyroid-expanded clonotypes exceeding 0.001 frequency were also found in blood.

This sequence joins TRBV11-2 and TRBJ2-7; 7 bases map to TRBD1. Sequencing was carried out using peripheral blood. The receptor was derived from a woman between 18 and 29 years old with stable Graves' hyperthyroidism. The CDR3: CASSFGTVGEQYF. CDR3 nucleotides: TGTGCCAGCAGCTTTGGGACAGTGGGGGAGCAGTACTTC. The full variable domain, with the rest looked up from reference TRBV11-2 and TRBJ2-7, is EAGVAQSPRYKIIEKRQSVAFWCNPISGHATLYWYQQILGQGPKLLIQFQNNGVVDDSQLPKDRFSAERLKGVDSTLKIQPAKLEDSAVYLCASSFGTVGEQYFGPGTRLTVT.